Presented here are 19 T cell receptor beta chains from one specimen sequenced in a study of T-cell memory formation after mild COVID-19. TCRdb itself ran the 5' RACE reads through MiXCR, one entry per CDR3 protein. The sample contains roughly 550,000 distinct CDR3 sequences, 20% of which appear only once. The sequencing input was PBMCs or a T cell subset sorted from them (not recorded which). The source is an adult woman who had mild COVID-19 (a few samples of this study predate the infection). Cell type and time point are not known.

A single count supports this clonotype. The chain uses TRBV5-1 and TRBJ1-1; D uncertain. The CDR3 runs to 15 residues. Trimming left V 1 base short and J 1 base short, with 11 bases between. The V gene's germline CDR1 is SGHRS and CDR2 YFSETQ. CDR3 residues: CASSLIPLRNTEAFF. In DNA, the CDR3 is TGCGCCAGCAGCTTGATACCTCTAAGGAACACTGAAGCTTTCTTT.

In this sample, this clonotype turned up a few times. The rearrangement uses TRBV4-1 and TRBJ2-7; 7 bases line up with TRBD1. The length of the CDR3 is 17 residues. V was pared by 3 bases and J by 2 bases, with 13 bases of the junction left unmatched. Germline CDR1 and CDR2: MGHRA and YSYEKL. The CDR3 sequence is CASSHPGQAKMAYEQYF. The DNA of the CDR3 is TGCGCCAGCAGCCATCCTGGACAGGCGAAGATGGCCTACGAGCAGTACTTC.

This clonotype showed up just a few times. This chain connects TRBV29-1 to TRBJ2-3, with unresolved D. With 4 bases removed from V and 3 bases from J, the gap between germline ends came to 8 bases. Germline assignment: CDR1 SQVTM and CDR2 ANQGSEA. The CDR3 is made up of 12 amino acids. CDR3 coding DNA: TGCAGCGTTGTGAAGGTTACAGATACGCAGTATTTT. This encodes CSVVKVTDTQYF.

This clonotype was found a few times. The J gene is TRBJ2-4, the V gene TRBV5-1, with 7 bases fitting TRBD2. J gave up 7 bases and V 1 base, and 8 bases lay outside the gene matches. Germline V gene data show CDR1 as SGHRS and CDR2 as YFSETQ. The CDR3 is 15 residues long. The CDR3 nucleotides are TGCGCCAGCAGCTTGCTGGCGGGAGTGAATAACATTCAGTACTTC. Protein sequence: CASSLLAGVNNIQYF. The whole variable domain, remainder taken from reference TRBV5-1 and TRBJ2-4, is KAGVTQTPRYLIKTRGQQVTLSCSPISGHRSVSWYQQTPGQGLQFLFEYFSETQRNKGNFPGRFSGRQFSNSRSEMNVSTLELGDSALYLCASSLLAGVNNIQYFGAGTRLSVL.

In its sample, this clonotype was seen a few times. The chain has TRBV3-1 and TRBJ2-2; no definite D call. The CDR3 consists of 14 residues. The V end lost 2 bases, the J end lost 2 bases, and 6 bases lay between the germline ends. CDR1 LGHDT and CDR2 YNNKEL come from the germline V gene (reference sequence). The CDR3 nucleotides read TGTGCCAGCAGCCAACAGTCTAACACCGGGGAGCTGTTTTTT. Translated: CASSQQSNTGELFF.

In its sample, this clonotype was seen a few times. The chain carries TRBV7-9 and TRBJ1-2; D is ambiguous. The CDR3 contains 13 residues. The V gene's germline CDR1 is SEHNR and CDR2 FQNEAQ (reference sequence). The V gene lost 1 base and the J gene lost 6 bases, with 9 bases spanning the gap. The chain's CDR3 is CASSLVGGDGYTF. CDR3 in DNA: TGTGCCAGCAGCTTAGTAGGAGGTGATGGCTACACCTTC.

The DNA of the CDR3 is TGCGCCAGCAGCTTCGGGGAGATCTATGGCTACACCTTC. As protein: CASSFGEIYGYTF. The rearrangement uses TRBV5-1 and TRBJ1-2; no clear D. Looked up from germline, CDR1 is SGHRS and CDR2 is YFSETQ. The V end lost 2 bases, the J end lost 4 bases, and 9 bases lay between the germline ends. This CDR3 contains 13 residues.

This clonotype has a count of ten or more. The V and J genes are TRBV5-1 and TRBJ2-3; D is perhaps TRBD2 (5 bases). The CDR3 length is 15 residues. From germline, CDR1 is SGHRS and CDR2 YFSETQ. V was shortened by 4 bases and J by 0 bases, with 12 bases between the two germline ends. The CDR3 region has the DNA TGCGCCAGCAGCGCGGGCTGGACTAGCACAGATACGCAGTATTTT. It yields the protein CASSAGWTSTDTQYF.

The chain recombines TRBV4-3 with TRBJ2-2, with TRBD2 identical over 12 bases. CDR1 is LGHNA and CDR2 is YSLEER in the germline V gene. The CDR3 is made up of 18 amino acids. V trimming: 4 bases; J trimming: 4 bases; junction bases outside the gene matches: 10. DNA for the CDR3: TGCGCCAGCAGCCGCCAGGAACTAGCGGGAGGTGGCACCGGGGAGCTGTTTTTT. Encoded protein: CASSRQELAGGGTGELFF.

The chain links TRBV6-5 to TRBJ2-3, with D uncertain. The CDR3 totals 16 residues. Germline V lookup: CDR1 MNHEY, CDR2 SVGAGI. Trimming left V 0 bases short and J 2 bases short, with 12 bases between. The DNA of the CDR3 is TGTGCCAGCAGTTACTCGGGCTCGCTACTCACAGATACGCAGTATTTT. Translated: CASSYSGSLLTDTQYF.

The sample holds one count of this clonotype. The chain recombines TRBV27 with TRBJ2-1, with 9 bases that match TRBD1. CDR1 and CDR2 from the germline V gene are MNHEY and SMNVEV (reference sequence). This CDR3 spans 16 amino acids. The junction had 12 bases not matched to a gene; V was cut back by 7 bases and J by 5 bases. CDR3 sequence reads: CASTPPGTGFHNEQFF. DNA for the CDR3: TGTGCCAGCACCCCCCCTGGGACAGGGTTCCACAATGAGCAGTTCTTC.

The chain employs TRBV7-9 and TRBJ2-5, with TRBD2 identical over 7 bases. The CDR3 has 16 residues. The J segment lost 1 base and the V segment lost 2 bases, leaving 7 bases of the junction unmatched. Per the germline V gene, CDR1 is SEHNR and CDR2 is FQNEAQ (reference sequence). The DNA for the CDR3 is TGTGCCAGCAGCTTACCTGGGGGGGATCCCCAAGAGACCCAGTACTTC. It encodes CASSLPGGDPQETQYF.

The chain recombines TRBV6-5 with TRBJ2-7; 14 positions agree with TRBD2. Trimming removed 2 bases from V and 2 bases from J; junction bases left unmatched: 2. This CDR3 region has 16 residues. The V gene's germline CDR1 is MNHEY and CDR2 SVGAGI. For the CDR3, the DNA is TGTGCCAGCAGTTACGCGGGACTAGCGGGGGCCTACGAGCAGTACTTC. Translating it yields CASSYAGLAGAYEQYF.

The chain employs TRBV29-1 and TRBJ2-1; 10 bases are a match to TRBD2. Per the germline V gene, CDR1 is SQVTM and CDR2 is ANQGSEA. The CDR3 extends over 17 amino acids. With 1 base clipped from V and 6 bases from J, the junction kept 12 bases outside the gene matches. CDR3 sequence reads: CSVEAIGAGGPGNEQFF. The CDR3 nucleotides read TGCAGCGTTGAAGCCATTGGAGCGGGAGGGCCGGGCAATGAGCAGTTCTTC.

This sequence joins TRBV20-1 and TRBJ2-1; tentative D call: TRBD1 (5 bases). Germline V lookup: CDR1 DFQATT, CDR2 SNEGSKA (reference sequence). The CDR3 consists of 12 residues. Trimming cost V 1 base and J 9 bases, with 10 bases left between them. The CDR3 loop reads CSARGGTAEQFF. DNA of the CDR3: TGCAGTGCTAGAGGGGGCACGGCTGAGCAGTTCTTC.

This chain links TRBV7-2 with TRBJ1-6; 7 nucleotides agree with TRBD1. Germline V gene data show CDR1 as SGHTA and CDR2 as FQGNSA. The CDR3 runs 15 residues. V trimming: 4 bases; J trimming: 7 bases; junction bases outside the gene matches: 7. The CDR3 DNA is TGTGCCAGCAGCTCGCCAGGGGGGGTCAATTCACCCCTCCACTTT. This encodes CASSSPGGVNSPLHF.

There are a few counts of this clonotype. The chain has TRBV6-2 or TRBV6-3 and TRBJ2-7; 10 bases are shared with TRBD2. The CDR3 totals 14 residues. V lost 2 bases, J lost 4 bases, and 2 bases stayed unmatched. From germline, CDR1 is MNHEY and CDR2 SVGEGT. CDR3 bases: TGTGCCAGCAGTTACAGGACTAGCGGTTACGAGCAGTACTTC. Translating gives CASSYRTSGYEQYF.

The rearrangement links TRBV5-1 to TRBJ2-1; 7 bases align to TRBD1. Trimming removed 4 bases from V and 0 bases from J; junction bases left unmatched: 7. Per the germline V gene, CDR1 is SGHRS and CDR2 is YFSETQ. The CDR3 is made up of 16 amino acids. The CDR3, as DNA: TGCGCCAGCAGCCCCACAGGGGCAAGCTCCTACAATGAGCAGTTCTTC. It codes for CASSPTGASSYNEQFF.

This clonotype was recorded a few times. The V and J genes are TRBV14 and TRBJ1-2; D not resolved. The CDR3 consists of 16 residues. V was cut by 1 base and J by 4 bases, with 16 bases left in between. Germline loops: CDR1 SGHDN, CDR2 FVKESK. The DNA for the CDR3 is TGTGCCAGCAGCCAAGGCTGGAGAACGGCCTTCTATGGCTACACCTTC. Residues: CASSQGWRTAFYGYTF.